The 12 T cell receptor beta chains listed next were all sequenced from one sample in a study of cytomegalovirus exposure and HLA in healthy donors (TCRdb year 2017). The method was the immunoSEQ multiplex PCR assay. A mixture of 60 forward primers for TCR Vbeta segments and 13 reverse primers for TCR Jbeta segments was used in the multiplex PCR. The table comes from immuneACCESS by way of TCRdb, which keeps in-frame sequences with V and J called. Part of the clones is missing from these tables; in studies checked, under half for an unresolved V gene and the rest for unknown reasons. In all, the sample holds under 85,000 clones, and about 70% of those were seen once. The top ten constitute 9.5% to 12% of the sample. Sequencing used PBMCs. Receptors originate from a woman aged 25-40 years in good health and CMV-seronegative.

This clone was seen just once. The chain joins TRBV5-1 to TRBJ1-4; D might be TRBD1 (5 bases). With 4 bases removed from V and 7 bases from J, the gap between germline ends came to 17 bases. The germline V gene has CDR1 SGHRS and CDR2 YFSETQ. The CDR3 covers 15 residues. The CDR3 region is CASSQGGGGGEKLFF. CDR3 DNA: TGCGCCAGCAGCCAAGGCGGTGGGGGGGGTGAAAAACTGTTTTTT.

This clone was counted between two and nine times. V usage is TRBV7-6 and J usage is TRBJ1-4; 8 bases fit TRBD1. V lost 5 bases, J lost 7 bases, and 9 bases stayed unmatched. The CDR3 extends over 15 amino acids. In germline, CDR1 is SGHVS, CDR2 FNYEAQ. Here the CDR3 reads CASSAEGRGREKLFF. The CDR3 nucleotides are TGTGCCAGCAGCGCCGAGGGCAGGGGGCGTGAAAAACTGTTTTTT.

CDR3 residues: CASSLWSQVFSGANVLTF. The CDR3 DNA reads TGCGCCAGCAGCTTGTGGTCGCAGGTTTTCTCTGGGGCCAACGTCCTGACTTTC. The V call is TRBV5-1, the J call TRBJ2-6; D remains unclear. Trimming took 1 base from V and 0 from J, leaving 14 bases between them. The CDR3 is made up of 18 amino acids. Germline CDR1 and CDR2: SGHRS and YFSETQ.

A remark on this clone: A read error may produce the germline difference seen at one junction end. This sample also contains other DNA sequences that code for the same CDR3. J is TRBJ1-2 and V is TRBV6-6, with 8 bases that match TRBD1. The germline V gene encodes CDR1 MNHNY and CDR2 SVGAGI (reference sequence). The CDR3 is 13 amino acids. CDR3 amino acids: CASSYRTGYGYTF. DNA for the CDR3: TGCGCCAGCAGTTACCGGACAGGGTATGGCTACACCTTC.

This clone turned up a few times. This chain joins TRBV10-3 and TRBJ1-6; 7 bases match TRBD1. The junction had 6 bases not matched to a gene; V was cut back by 0 bases and J by 10 bases. The germline V gene has CDR1 ENHRY and CDR2 SYGVKD. The CDR3 consists of 15 residues. CDR3 in DNA: TGTGCCATCAGTGAGTCGTGGGCAGGGGGGTCACCCCTCCACTTT. Translation gives CAISESWAGGSPLHF.

The chain joins TRBV18 to TRBJ1-2; 8 bases are shared with TRBD1. The V gene end was trimmed by 8 bases and the J gene end by 4 bases; junction bases not matched to a gene: 9. CDR3 size: 14 residues. The germline V gene has CDR1 KGHSH and CDR2 LQKENI. The CDR3 region is CASASGTGPYGYTF. DNA for the CDR3: TGTGCCAGCGCATCGGGGACAGGCCCCTATGGCTACACCTTC. Together with reference TRBV18 and TRBJ1-2, the CDR3 gives the full variable domain: NAGVMQNPRHLVRRRGQEARLRCSPMKGHSHVYWYRQLPEEGLKFMVYLQKENIIDESGMPKERFSAEFPKEGPSILRIQQVVRGDSAAYFCASASGTGPYGYTFGSGTRLTVV.

This chain links TRBV11-2 with TRBJ2-1; TRBD2 is a possible D gene (5 bases). Per germline, CDR1 SGHAT and CDR2 FQNNGV. The CDR3 runs to 16 residues. V dropped 0 bases and J dropped 6 bases, with 15 bases sitting between them. CDR3 in amino acids: CASSLDEVGVVNEQFF. The CDR3 bases are TGTGCCAGCAGCTTAGATGAGGTCGGGGTGGTCAATGAGCAGTTCTTC.

The chain couples TRBV7-6 to TRBJ1-5; TRBD1 matches 7 bases. Germline lookup yields CDR1 SGHVS and CDR2 FNYEAQ. The CDR3 is 15 amino acids. J lost 4 bases, V lost 5 bases, and 8 bases had no gene match. The CDR3 DNA reads as TGTGCCAGCAGCCTAGGGGGCTTGGGGAATCAGCCCCAGCATTTT. Encoded protein: CASSLGGLGNQPQHF. Looking up the rest from reference TRBV7-6 and TRBJ1-5 gives the full variable domain: GAGVSQSPRYKVTKRGQDVALRCDPISGHVSLYWYRQALGQGPEFLTYFNYEAQQDKSGLPNDRFSAERPEGSISTLTIQRTEQRDSAMYRCASSLGGLGNQPQHFGDGTRLSIL.

This rearrangement joins TRBV5-1 to TRBJ1-2, with 7 bases aligning to TRBD1. Looked up from germline, CDR1 is SGHRS and CDR2 is YFSETQ. This CDR3 comprises 18 residues. V lost 0 bases and J lost 8; bases outside the gene matches: 19. Here the CDR3 DNA reads TGCGCCAGCAGCTTGGATGTAGTCTCTGGAGGGGGCATTTGGGGCTACACCTTC. It translates to CASSLDVVSGGGIWGYTF.

V gene TRBV2 combines with J gene TRBJ2-7; D unresolved. Trimming took 6 bases from V and 5 from J, leaving 20 bases between them. The germline V gene encodes CDR1 SNHLY and CDR2 FYNNEI. CDR3 length equals 15 residues. For the CDR3, the DNA is TGTGCCAGCAGGAGCTCGCGAGGCGGTGGAGACGAGCAGTACTTC. This sequence encodes CASRSSRGGGDEQYF.

The sample holds a few counts of this clone. This chain uses TRBV30 with TRBJ1-5; D is possibly TRBD1 (5 bases). Trimming removed 2 bases at V and 6 bases at J, with 17 bases between. The germline gives CDR1 GTSNPN, CDR2 SVGIG (reference sequence). The CDR3 totals 15 residues. CDR3 residues: CAWSMGGIESQPQHF. CDR3 coding DNA: TGTGCCTGGAGTATGGGGGGGATCGAGAGTCAGCCCCAGCATTTT. Drawing the rest from reference TRBV30 and TRBJ1-5, the complete variable domain is SQTIHQWPATLVQPVGSPLSLECTVEGTSNPNLYWYRQAAGRGLQLLFYSVGIGQISSEVPQNLSASRPQDRQFILSSKKLLLSDSGFYLCAWSMGGIESQPQHFGDGTRLSIL.

This chain connects TRBV28 to TRBJ1-5; 7 positions agree with TRBD1. Germline CDR1 MDHEN, CDR2 SYDVKM. V trimming: 6 bases; J trimming: 3 bases; junction bases outside the gene matches: 2. CDR3 length equals 13 residues. The chain's CDR3 is CASRGQYNQPQHF. As DNA, the CDR3 is TGTGCCAGCAGGGGACAGTACAATCAGCCCCAGCATTTT.